This note documents a single T cell receptor (beta chain) sequence. The V gene's germline CDR1 is SNHLY and CDR2 FYNNEI. CDR3 length equals 14 residues. The ends lost 3 bases at V and 4 bases at J; junction bases unmatched: 2. Some clones are missing from TCRdb's copy, which holds only in-frame ones; the method was immunoSEQ multiplex PCR. The repertoire has about 50,000 clones, about 88% of them found once; the top ten carry 1.5% to 2%. This entry comes from a study of OX40 agonist ivuxolimab in advanced cancers. This receptor was identified in an adult with an advanced solid tumor such as melanoma, head and neck, liver or kidney cancer. Sequencing used CD4+ or CD8+ T cells sorted from blood, obtained in a trial of the OX40 agonist ivuxolimab. The chain links TRBV2 to TRBJ1-4; TRBD1 matches at 7 bases. Written as DNA, the CDR3 is TGTGCCAGCAGTGAGGGGACAGTTAATGAAAAACTGTTTTTT. This translates into CASSEGTVNEKLFF.